A selection of T cell receptor beta chains follows, all from one sample in a study of tumor-infiltrating lymphocytes in oesophageal squamous cell carcinoma. TCRdb redid the calling of the PCR reads with MiXCR, one entry per CDR3 protein. The sample contains approximately 11,000 distinct CDR3 sequences, 57% of which appear only once. Specimen: esophageal tumor tissue. Receptors were obtained from a male donor with esophageal squamous cell carcinoma. CDR3s include the opening cysteine and the closing phenylalanine or tryptophan. A D gene is named only where the DNA matches it firmly. Expanded clones get a size class; other rows say once, few or many, or leave the size out.

NA,NA,TRBJ2-1,TRBV7-4,CAGSLAGSRDRGYEQFF,TGTGCCGGCAGCTTAGCGGGGTCCCGTGACAGGGGGTATGAGCAGTTCTTC
TRBD1,NA,TRBJ2-4,TRBV28,CASKHRDRVGEQYF,TGTGCCAGCAAACACCGGGACAGGGTGGGGGAGCAGTACTTC
NA,NA,TRBJ2-1,TRBV4-2,CASSHRDNGQFF,TGTGCCAGCAGCCATCGAGACAATGGGCAGTTCTTC
NA,NA,TRBJ1-5,TRBV7-9,CASSPDRNQPQHF,TGTGCCAGCAGCCCGGATAGAAATCAGCCCCAGCATTTT
NA,NA,TRBJ2-7,TRBV7-2,CASSLGVGTWNSPLHF,TGTGCCAGCAGCTTAGGGGTGGGGACTTGGAATTCACCCCTCCACTTC
NA,NA,TRBJ2-7,TRBV21-1,CASSNKVWGTPTYEQYF,TGTGCCAGCAGCAACAAAGTGTGGGGGACACCTACCTACGAGCAGTACTTC
TRBD1,medium-sized,TRBJ2-1,TRBV7-2,CASSLGGQTYNEQFF,TGTGCCAGCAGCTTAGGGGGACAGACCTACAATGAGCAGTTCTTC
NA,medium-sized,TRBJ2-7,TRBV11-3,CASSLAERGDEQYF,TGTGCCAGCAGCTTAGCAGAGAGGGGGGACGAGCAGTACTTC
TRBD2,NA,TRBJ2-5,TRBV2,CASSESGRTSGKETQYF,TGTGCCAGCAGTGAATCTGGCCGGACTAGCGGGAAGGAGACCCAGTACTTC
NA,NA,TRBJ2-1,TRBV6-8,CASSYSGRGSSSYNEQFF,TGTGCCAGCAGTTACTCGGGACGGGGGAGTAGCTCCTACAATGAGCAGTTCTTC
NA,many,TRBJ2-7,TRBV11-3,CASSLHGIAYEQYF,TGTGCCAGCAGCCTTCACGGGATAGCTTACGAGCAGTACTTC
NA,NA,TRBJ1-2,TRBV11-2,CASSLAGQPYGYTF,TGTGCCAGCAGCTTAGCCGGACAGCCCTATGGCTACACCTTC
NA,NA,TRBJ2-1,TRBV7-6,CASSLSRDPVNQFF,TGTGCCAGCAGCTTAAGCCGGGACCCCGTGAATCAGTTCTTC
TRBD1,NA,TRBJ1-1,TRBV12-3/TRBV12-4,CASSFGTERGTEAFF,TGTGCCAGCAGTTTTGGGACAGAACGAGGCACTGAAGCTTTCTTT
NA,NA,TRBJ2-4,TRBV6-2/TRBV6-3,CASQLTGLAKNIQYF,TGTGCCAGCCAGCTTACAGGTTTAGCCAAAAACATTCAGTACTTC
NA,NA,TRBJ2-7,TRBV7-2,CASSLVGGSYEQYF,TGTGCCAGCAGCTTAGTGGGGGGCTCTTACGAGCAGTACTTC
NA,medium-sized,TRBJ2-5,TRBV11-1,CASSLASRKETQYF,TGTGCCAGCAGCTTGGCCTCTAGAAAAGAGACCCAGTACTTC
TRBD2,NA,TRBJ2-3,TRBV7-6,CASSLASGRADTQYF,TGTGCCAGCAGCTTAGCTAGCGGGAGGGCAGATACGCAGTATTTT
NA,many,TRBJ2-7,TRBV4-1,CASSQERGGGPPQEQYF,TGCGCCAGCAGCCAAGAGAGGGGGGGAGGGCCACCTCAGGAGCAGTACTTC
TRBD2,few,TRBJ2-3,TRBV12-3/TRBV12-4,CASRGTGTSGTTPQYF,TGTGCCAGCAGAGGTACCGGGACTAGCGGGACAACCCCGCAGTATTTT
TRBD2,few,TRBJ2-7,TRBV7-2,CASSQQSGSSYEQYF,TGTGCCAGCAGCCAACAAAGCGGGAGCTCATACGAGCAGTACTTC
TRBD1,many,TRBJ1-5,TRBV6-1,CASTRDRNGNQPQHF,TGTGCCAGCACCAGGGACAGAAATGGCAATCAGCCCCAGCATTTT
TRBD2,once,TRBJ2-5,TRBV10-3,CAIGSGIPETQYF,TGTGCCATCGGAAGCGGGATCCCAGAGACCCAGTACTTC
TRBD1,NA,TRBJ2-3,TRBV7-2,CASSLDRVADTQYF,TGTGCCAGCAGCTTGGACAGGGTTGCAGATACGCAGTATTTT
NA,few,TRBJ1-2,TRBV28,CASSSSGGGVTNYGYTF,TGTGCCAGCAGTTCGTCGGGAGGGGGGGTCACTAACTATGGCTACACCTTC
TRBD1,NA,TRBJ2-3,TRBV18,CASSPTMTGGTDTQYF,TGTGCCAGCTCACCGACGATGACAGGGGGCACAGATACGCAGTATTTT
TRBD1,NA,TRBJ2-7,TRBV18,CASSPDRGLYEQYF,TGTGCCAGCTCACCGGACAGGGGGCTCTACGAGCAGTACTTC
NA,few,TRBJ2-7,TRBV20-1,CSASPTGYEQYF,TGCAGTGCTAGTCCCACAGGCTACGAGCAGTACTTC
TRBD1,NA,TRBJ2-7,TRBV7-2,CASSLGTGYEQYF,TGTGCCAGCAGCTTAGGGACAGGCTACGAGCAGTACTTC
NA,medium-sized,TRBJ2-1,TRBV28,CASSLLRSHNEQFF,TGTGCCAGCAGTTTATTGCGGAGCCACAATGAGCAGTTCTTC
TRBD2,NA,TRBJ2-1,TRBV7-6,CASSLVLATYNEQFF,TGTGCCAGCAGCTTAGTACTAGCGACCTACAATGAGCAGTTCTTC
TRBD2,medium-sized,TRBJ2-1,TRBV6-1,CASIPMGGRAVNEQFF,TGTGCCAGCATCCCAATGGGCGGGAGAGCTGTCAATGAGCAGTTCTTC
NA,NA,TRBJ1-5,TRBV6-1,CASSSQSSQPQHF,TGTGCCAGCAGCTCTCAAAGTAGTCAGCCCCAGCATTTT
NA,medium-sized,TRBJ1-5,TRBV6-1,CASTLDSYSNQPQHF,TGTGCCAGCACCCTGGACAGCTATAGCAATCAGCCCCAGCATTTT
NA,many,TRBJ2-7,TRBV7-9,CASSPMGNYEQYF,TGTGCCAGCAGCCCCATGGGTAATTACGAGCAGTACTTC
TRBD1,many,TRBJ2-1,TRBV11-2,CASSWTGGRSNEQFF,TGTGCCAGCAGCTGGACAGGGGGAAGGAGCAATGAGCAGTTCTTC
NA,few,TRBJ2-2,TRBV7-9,CASSPNREGTGELFF,TGTGCCAGCAGCCCTAACAGGGAAGGCACCGGGGAGCTGTTTTTT
TRBD1,NA,TRBJ2-3,TRBV7-2,CASSSGQGRVDTQYF,TGTGCCAGCAGCTCGGGACAGGGAAGGGTAGATACGCAGTATTTT
TRBD1,many,TRBJ2-1,TRBV7-6,CASSQGDLNEQFF,TGTGCCAGCAGCCAGGGGGACCTCAATGAGCAGTTCTTC
TRBD2,NA,TRBJ2-3,TRBV11-2,CASSPFPTSGRGTDTQYF,TGTGCCAGCAGCCCCTTCCCGACTAGCGGGAGAGGCACAGATACGCAGTATTTT
NA,NA,TRBJ2-3,TRBV12-3/TRBV12-4,CASRRSSSTDTQYF,TGTGCCAGCAGGCGCAGTTCTAGCACAGATACGCAGTATTTT
NA,NA,TRBJ2-7,TRBV7-8,CASSPMEGLNEQYF,TGTGCCAGCAGCCCCATGGAAGGGCTGAACGAGCAGTACTTC
TRBD1,NA,TRBJ2-1,TRBV6-8,CASSGTEKGYEQFF,TGTGCCAGCAGCGGGACAGAGAAGGGCTATGAGCAGTTCTTC
TRBD2,few,TRBJ2-7,TRBV27,CASSLTSGRISYEQYF,TGTGCCAGCAGTTTGACTAGCGGCAGGATCTCCTACGAGCAGTACTTC
TRBD2,NA,TRBJ2-7,TRBV18,CASSRTGTSGYEQYF,TGTGCCAGCTCCCGTACCGGGACTAGCGGTTACGAGCAGTACTTC
NA,few,TRBJ2-5,TRBV4-1,CASSPGDDPRETQYF,TGCGCCAGCAGCCCGGGAGATGACCCCCGTGAGACCCAGTACTTC
TRBD1,NA,TRBJ1-2,TRBV29-1,CSVGDRGDGYTF,TGCAGCGTTGGGGACAGGGGGGACGGCTACACCTTC
TRBD1,NA,TRBJ2-4,TRBV30,CAWSVLGTGGKNIQYF,TGTGCCTGGAGTGTACTTGGGACAGGGGGGAAAAACATTCAGTACTTC
TRBD1,NA,TRBJ2-1,TRBV11-1,CASSSPIRGRNNEQFF,TGTGCCAGCAGCTCGCCAATCAGGGGGCGAAACAATGAGCAGTTCTTC
TRBD2,NA,TRBJ2-7,TRBV7-3,CASSPRGREYDEQYF,TGTGCCAGCAGCCCGCGTGGGCGGGAGTATGACGAGCAGTACTTC